Following are 29 T cell receptor beta chains from one sample sequenced in a study of early T cells in non-severe SARS-CoV-2 infection. MiXCR was run by TCRdb on the 5' RACE reads, yielding one entry per CDR3 protein. The sample records fewer than 40,000 distinct CDR3 sequences, roughly 5.9% being singletons. The sample taken for sequencing was whole blood. The receptors originated from an adult who was a healthcare worker with PCR-confirmed SARS-CoV-2 infection or an uninfected control (not recorded which).

The J gene is TRBJ2-2, the V gene TRBV15, with D hard to call. This CDR3 comprises 16 residues. V lost 1 base, J lost 0 bases, and 9 bases lay in between. The V gene's germline CDR1 is LNHNV and CDR2 YYDKDF (reference sequence). In DNA, the CDR3 is TGTGCCACCAGCAGAGTATCCACCTCGAACACCGGGGAGCTGTTTTTT. Protein sequence: CATSRVSTSNTGELFF.

This clonotype has at least ten counts. The rearrangement links TRBV10-2 to TRBJ2-7, with TRBD2 as a possible D gene (6 bases). The CDR3 runs to 15 residues. Trimming took off 0 bases at V and 2 bases at J, with 11 bases between the two ends. Germline CDR1 reads WSHSY; CDR2 reads SAAADI. The CDR3 region is CASSESSGTPYEQYF. CDR3 nucleotide sequence: TGCGCCAGCAGTGAGTCTAGCGGAACACCCTACGAGCAGTACTTC.

This chain joins TRBV3-1 and TRBJ2-4; D unclear. V dropped 1 base and J dropped 0 bases, with 7 bases sitting between them. The CDR3 runs 15 residues. The V gene's germline CDR1 is LGHDT and CDR2 YNNKEL (reference sequence). The CDR3 region is CASSQAPSAKNIQYF. CDR3 in DNA: TGTGCCAGCAGCCAAGCACCCTCAGCCAAAAACATTCAGTACTTC.

In its sample, this clonotype was seen many times. This chain joins TRBV6-2 or TRBV6-3 and TRBJ1-6; TRBD1 matches 7 bases. V shed 8 bases, J shed 6 bases, and the junction held 4 bases outside the gene matches. There are 13 residues in the CDR3. CDR1 and CDR2 (germline): MNHEY, SVGEGT. Written as DNA, the CDR3 is TGTGCCAGCGCGGGACAGACTAATTCACCCCTCCACTTT. Its protein is CASAGQTNSPLHF.

This clonotype was seen many times. The rearrangement links TRBV10-1 to TRBJ1-1; D may be TRBD1 (5 bases). Looked up from germline, CDR1 is WNHNN and CDR2 is SYGVQD (reference sequence). V was trimmed by 6 bases and J by 3 bases, leaving 11 bases between them. The CDR3 is made up of 13 amino acids. The CDR3 reads CASRGTLYTEAFF. Written as DNA, the CDR3 is TGCGCCAGCAGGGGGACCCTATACACTGAAGCTTTCTTT.

The table lists this clonotype with many counts. Here the CDR3 reads CASTSLDGKYGYTF. As DNA, the CDR3 is TGTGCCAGCACCTCCTTAGACGGAAAATATGGCTACACCTTC. This chain joins TRBV6-2 or TRBV6-3 and TRBJ1-2; D is undetermined. Germline V gives CDR1 MNHEY, CDR2 SVGEGT. Trimming took off 7 bases at V and 5 bases at J, with 17 bases between the two ends. CDR3 size: 14 residues.

This clonotype was found many times. The rearrangement links TRBV6-5 to TRBJ2-2; 14 nucleotides agree with TRBD2. Germline lookup yields CDR1 MNHEY and CDR2 SVGAGI. The CDR3 extends over 13 amino acids. With V trimmed by 10 bases and J by 8 bases, 3 bases remained unmatched. The CDR3: CAIGTSGRGELFF. CDR3 nucleotide sequence: TGTGCCATCGGGACTAGCGGGAGAGGGGAGCTGTTTTTT.

The sample holds many counts of this clonotype. The V call is TRBV28, the J call TRBJ1-5, with a weak D call TRBD1 (6 bases). Per the germline V gene, CDR1 is MDHEN and CDR2 is SYDVKM. The CDR3 covers 16 residues. The V and J ends lost 2 bases and 7 bases respectively, with 18 bases between them. DNA of the CDR3: TGTGCCAGCAGTTTAGGGACATTCCCCGGCGGGCAGCCCCAGCATTTT. Protein sequence: CASSLGTFPGGQPQHF. Together with reference TRBV28 and TRBJ1-5, the CDR3 gives the full variable domain: DVKVTQSSRYLVKRTGEKVFLECVQDMDHENMFWYRQDPGLGLRLIYFSYDVKMKEKGDIPEGYSVSREKKERFSLILESASTNQTSMYLCASSLGTFPGGQPQHFGDGTRLSIL.

V and J are TRBV4-2 and TRBJ1-3, with no clear D. The CDR3 runs to 12 residues. Germline loops: CDR1 LGHNA, CDR2 YNFKEQ. Trimming left V 3 bases short and J 0 bases short, with 0 bases between. CDR3 in DNA: TGTGCCAGCAGCCACTCTGGAAACACCATATATTTT. Protein: CASSHSGNTIYF.

This clonotype has at least ten counts. V gene TRBV7-6 combines with J gene TRBJ2-3, with unresolved D. The CDR3 is made up of 17 amino acids. Germline CDR1 SGHVS, CDR2 FNYEAQ. V lost 5 bases and J lost 2, with 20 bases in between. For the CDR3, the DNA is TGTGCCAGCAGCCGGTCGCATATAGCTTCATCCACAGATACGCAGTATTTT. Translated, it gives CASSRSHIASSTDTQYF.

This clonotype was counted many times. The genes are TRBV12-3 or TRBV12-4 and TRBJ2-1; no reliable D call. V was pared by 7 bases and J by 12 bases, with 13 bases between. The CDR3 loop spans 11 amino acids. CDR3 DNA: TGTGCCAGCAAGACCACGGTCGGGCAGTTCTTC. As protein: CASKTTVGQFF.

This clonotype was seen ten or more times. The J gene is TRBJ2-1, the V gene TRBV20-1, with 12 bases that match TRBD2. Trimming cost V 6 bases and J 12 bases; bases outside gene matches: 12. CDR3 size: 14 residues. Germline V lookup: CDR1 DFQATT, CDR2 SNEGSKA (reference sequence). The CDR3 is CSALPSGRAIGQFF. CDR3 nucleotide sequence: TGCAGTGCCCTTCCTAGCGGGAGGGCCATTGGGCAGTTCTTC.

This clonotype showed up just a few times. This chain connects TRBV7-8 to TRBJ1-2; 9 bases are shared with TRBD1. Germline CDR1 and CDR2: SGHVS and FQNEAQ. The CDR3 has 14 residues. Trimming cost V 5 bases and J 3 bases; bases outside gene matches: 4. CDR3 DNA: TGTGCCAGCAGCCTAGACAGGGGGGACTATGGCTACACCTTC. Translated: CASSLDRGDYGYTF.

This clonotype was recorded at least ten times. This rearrangement joins TRBV30 to TRBJ2-7; the match to TRBD2 covers 9 bases. The CDR3 totals 14 residues. Germline assignment: CDR1 GTSNPN and CDR2 SVGIG (reference sequence). With V trimmed by 2 bases and J by 4 bases, 6 bases remained unmatched. The CDR3 spells CAWSSSAGGYEQYF. CDR3 nucleotide sequence: TGTGCCTGGAGTTCCTCAGCGGGGGGTTACGAGCAGTACTTC. The variable domain in full, completed from reference TRBV30 and TRBJ2-7, reads SQTIHQWPATLVQPVGSPLSLECTVEGTSNPNLYWYRQAAGRGLQLLFYSVGIGQISSEVPQNLSASRPQDRQFILSSKKLLLSDSGFYLCAWSSSAGGYEQYFGPGTRLTVT.

At least ten counts were recorded for this clonotype. The chain employs TRBV12-3 or TRBV12-4 and TRBJ2-1, with 10 bases matching TRBD2. CDR3 length: 17 residues. J gave up 2 bases and V 5 bases, and 9 bases lay outside the gene matches. CDR3 in DNA: TGTGCCAGCAGTCCACCCCGGGGACTAGCGCCCTACAATGAGCAGTTCTTC. This sequence encodes CASSPPRGLAPYNEQFF.

The V gene is TRBV9, the J gene TRBJ2-2, with D maybe TRBD2 (6 bases). The CDR3 is made up of 16 amino acids. Per the germline V gene, CDR1 is SGDLS and CDR2 is YYNGEE. V lost 2 bases, J lost 5 bases, and 16 bases lay in between. The DNA for the CDR3 is TGTGCCAGCAGCGTCGGTGGGGGAGGTGGAACCGGGGAGCTGTTTTTT. It encodes CASSVGGGGGTGELFF. Complete variable domain (other parts from reference TRBV9 and TRBJ2-2): DSGVTQTPKHLITATGQRVTLRCSPRSGDLSVYWYQQSLDQGLQFLIQYYNGEERAKGNILERFSAQQFPDLHSELNLSSLELGDSALYFCASSVGGGGGTGELFFGEGSRLTVL.

The V call is TRBV5-1, the J call TRBJ2-7; D not resolved. V gave up 1 base and J gave up 3 bases, with 8 bases separating them. Germline V lookup: CDR1 SGHRS, CDR2 YFSETQ. The length of the CDR3 is 13 residues. The CDR3: CASSLTPSYEQYV. CDR3 bases: TGCGCCAGCAGCTTGACCCCTAGCTACGAGCAGTACGTC.

This clonotype was counted at least ten times. The rearrangement joins TRBV4-3 to TRBJ1-2; D gene ambiguous. Trimming removed 0 bases from V and 8 bases from J, with 13 bases in between. The CDR3 consists of 14 residues. Germline V gives CDR1 LGHNA, CDR2 YSLEER. CDR3 nucleotides: TGCGCCAGCAGCCAAGATTTGGGATCCATCGGCTACACCTTC. Protein product: CASSQDLGSIGYTF.

Many counts were recorded for this clonotype. V gene TRBV20-1 combines with J gene TRBJ2-7; 10 bases are shared with TRBD2. Per germline, CDR1 DFQATT and CDR2 SNEGSKA (reference sequence). J lost 4 bases, V lost 0 bases, and 3 bases had no gene match. The CDR3 is 14 amino acids. CDR3 amino acids: CSARELGLAYEQYV. CDR3 nucleotides: TGCAGTGCTAGAGAATTGGGACTAGCGTACGAGCAGTACGTC.

In its sample, this clonotype was seen many times. This chain connects TRBV29-1 to TRBJ1-1; 7 positions match TRBD1. Losses at the gene ends were 6 bases for V and 1 base for J; bases not matched to a gene: 8. Germline assignment: CDR1 SQVTM and CDR2 ANQGSEA. The CDR3 is 14 residues long. CDR3 sequence: CSVAWDRSNTEAFF. The CDR3, as DNA: TGCAGCGTCGCCTGGGACAGATCGAACACTGAAGCTTTCTTT.

This clonotype was seen a few times. This chain joins TRBV7-2 and TRBJ2-2, with 9 bases fitting TRBD1. Per the germline V gene, CDR1 is SGHTA and CDR2 is FQGNSA. This CDR3 region has 20 residues. The V and J ends lost 6 bases and 2 bases, in that order; junction bases with no gene match: 19. DNA for the CDR3: TGTGCCAGCAGTCGCTCCGGGACAGGGAACTTCCCAACAAACACCGGGGAGCTGTTTTTT. It translates to CASSRSGTGNFPTNTGELFF.

This clonotype occurred many times. The CDR3 sequence: CASSEGSGTHTDTQYF. The CDR3 DNA reads as TGTGCCAGCAGTGAAGGATCCGGGACTCACACAGATACGCAGTATTTT. This rearrangement joins TRBV6-1 to TRBJ2-3, with D perhaps TRBD2 (6 bases). V was cut by 1 base and J by 2 bases, with 13 bases left in between. CDR3 length: 16 residues. The germline gives CDR1 MNHNS, CDR2 SASEGT.

At least ten counts were recorded for this clonotype. The chain couples TRBV3-1 to TRBJ1-2; D is perhaps TRBD1 (5 bases). Trimming took 1 base from V and 5 from J, leaving 8 bases between them. The germline V gene has CDR1 LGHDT and CDR2 YNNKEL (reference sequence). The CDR3 covers 13 residues. CDR3 region: CASSQVRGYGYTF. CDR3 coding DNA: TGTGCCAGCAGCCAAGTCCGGGGGTATGGCTACACCTTC.

The chain joins TRBV30 to TRBJ2-4, with D unclear. CDR1 is GTSNPN, CDR2 SVGIG, per germline (reference sequence). The ends were cut back, 2 bases at V and 6 bases at J, with 8 bases in the middle. This CDR3 contains 12 residues. CDR3: CAWSMLGNIQYF. CDR3 nucleotides: TGTGCCTGGAGTATGTTGGGAAACATTCAGTACTTC.

In its sample, this clonotype was seen many times. The V gene is TRBV24-1, the J gene TRBJ2-5, with D perhaps matching TRBD1 (5 bases). Germline-derived CDR1 and CDR2 are KGHDR and SFDVKD. The CDR3 is 16 residues long. Trimming cost V 7 bases and J 1 base, with 18 bases left between them. CDR3 bases: TGTGCCACCAGCGTGGGGCTCCGACACGTCCAAGAGACCCAGTACTTC. It specifies CATSVGLRHVQETQYF.

In its sample, this clonotype was seen many times. The chain carries TRBV14 and TRBJ2-5; D unresolved. Germline lookup yields CDR1 SGHDN and CDR2 FVKESK. This CDR3 has 15 residues. Trimming stripped 4 bases from V and 0 bases from J, with 12 bases between. CDR3 sequence reads: CASSPKDWYQETQYF. The CDR3 bases are TGTGCCAGCAGCCCTAAGGATTGGTACCAAGAGACCCAGTACTTC. Together with reference TRBV14 and TRBJ2-5, the CDR3 gives the full variable domain: EAGVTQFPSHSVIEKGQTVTLRCDPISGHDNLYWYRRVMGKEIKFLLHFVKESKQDESGMPNNRFLAERTGGTYSTLKVQPAELEDSGVYFCASSPKDWYQETQYFGPGTRLLVL.

This clonotype was seen many times. The chain is built from TRBV29-1 and TRBJ2-3; the D gene could be TRBD1 or TRBD2 (5 bases each). The CDR3 length is 11 residues. V dropped 4 bases and J dropped 10 bases, with 12 bases sitting between them. The germline gives CDR1 SQVTM, CDR2 ANQGSEA. For the CDR3, the DNA is TGCAGCGTTGGGGACGGGCAAGCGCAGTATTTT. Protein sequence: CSVGDGQAQYF.

This clonotype was detected many times. The J gene is TRBJ2-3, the V gene TRBV7-6; D call uncertain. Germline assignment: CDR1 SGHVS and CDR2 FNYEAQ. The CDR3 is 16 amino acids. The ends were cut back, 5 bases at V and 2 bases at J, with 17 bases in the middle. CDR3 region: CASSVSGSHSTDTQYF. The CDR3 DNA reads TGTGCCAGCAGCGTTTCAGGCTCACACTCCACAGATACGCAGTATTTT.

This clonotype was seen only a few times. The rearrangement uses TRBV27 and TRBJ1-5; 8 bases match TRBD1. Looked up from germline, CDR1 is MNHEY and CDR2 is SMNVEV (reference sequence). CDR3 length: 15 residues. J gave up 4 bases and V 6 bases, and 8 bases lay outside the gene matches. The CDR3 sequence is CASSVIWDRNQPQHF. For the CDR3, the DNA is TGTGCCAGCAGCGTGATATGGGACAGGAATCAGCCCCAGCATTTT.